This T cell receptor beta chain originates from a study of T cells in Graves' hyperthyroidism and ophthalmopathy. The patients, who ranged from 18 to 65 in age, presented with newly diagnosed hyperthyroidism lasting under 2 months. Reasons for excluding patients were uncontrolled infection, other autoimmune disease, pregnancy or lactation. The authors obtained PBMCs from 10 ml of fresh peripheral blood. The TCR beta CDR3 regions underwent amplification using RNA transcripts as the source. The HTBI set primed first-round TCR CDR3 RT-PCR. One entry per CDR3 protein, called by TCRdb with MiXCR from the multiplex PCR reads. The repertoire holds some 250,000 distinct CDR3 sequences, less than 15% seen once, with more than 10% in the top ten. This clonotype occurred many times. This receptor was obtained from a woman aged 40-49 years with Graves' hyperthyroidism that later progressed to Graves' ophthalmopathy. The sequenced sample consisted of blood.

CDR3 sequence reads: CASSPRGGERLAGANEQFF. The CDR3 nucleotides are TGTGCCAGCTCACCGCGGGGGGGTGAACGACTAGCGGGAGCCAATGAGCAGTTCTTC. The V and J genes are TRBV3-1 and TRBJ2-1; TRBD2 matches at 12 bases. CDR3 length: 19 residues. With V trimmed by 8 bases and J by 6 bases, 20 bases remained unmatched. Germline lookup yields CDR1 LGHDT and CDR2 YNNKEL (reference sequence).